The 3 T cell receptor beta chains listed next were all sequenced from one sample in a study of T-cell reconstitution after alpha-beta-depleted transplantation in children. Unique molecular identifiers tagged the TCRbeta library. TCRdb itself ran the PCR reads through MiXCR, one entry per CDR3 protein. There are about 200,000 distinct CDR3 sequences in the sample; about 6% occur only once, and just over 4.5% lies in the top ten. The specimen comprised PBMCs, sampled before TCRalphabeta/CD19-depleted stem cell transplant. The receptors here all came from a girl under two years old with combined immunodeficiency, due to receive a stem cell transplant.

This clonotype was counted a single time. A much bigger clone sits one base away, suggesting this may be a read error. The chain recombines TRBV4-3 with TRBJ2-7; 10 bases line up with TRBD1. The junction had 6 bases not matched to a gene; V was cut back by 5 bases and J by 5 bases. The CDR3 spans 14 residues. The germline V gene encodes CDR1 LGHNA and CDR2 YSLEER. CDR3 sequence: CASSKGTGVNEQYF. CDR3 nucleotide sequence: TGCGCCAGCAGCAAAGGGACAGGGGTTAACGAGCAGTACTTC.

The chain recombines TRBV10-3 with TRBJ2-7; a possible D gene is TRBD2 (6 bases). The CDR3 sequence is 16 residues long. Germline V gene lookup returns CDR1 ENHRY and CDR2 SYGVKD. Trimming took 3 bases from V and 3 from J, leaving 18 bases between them. CDR3 nucleotides: TGTGCCATCAGTGACGACATAGCGGTCAAACTCTACGAGCAGTACTTC. Its protein is CAISDDIAVKLYEQYF.

This clonotype has at least ten counts. This chain connects TRBV29-1 to TRBJ1-1; a possible D gene is TRBD1 (6 bases). Germline assignment: CDR1 SQVTM and CDR2 ANQGSEA. The CDR3 loop spans 12 amino acids. V lost 5 bases to trimming and J lost 7 bases, with 14 bases between them. Here the CDR3 reads CSVPQGPGEAFF. The CDR3 DNA reads TGCAGCGTTCCACAGGGCCCCGGTGAAGCTTTCTTT.